This T cell receptor (beta chain) was identified in a study of T cells in Graves' hyperthyroidism and ophthalmopathy. The CDR3 regions of TCR beta were amplified from RNA transcripts. First-round RT-PCR with HTBI primers amplified the TCR CDR3 region. TCRdb itself ran the multiplex PCR reads through MiXCR, one entry per CDR3 protein. The table includes about 580,000 distinct CDR3 sequences, 40% to 55% detected once. Across 18 months, stable Graves' hyperthyroidism was marked by no progression to ophthalmopathy. Pregnant or lactating patients were excluded, as were those with uncontrolled infection or other autoimmune disease. Study-wide results and caveats: Ophthalmopathy could be told apart from stable hyperthyroidism with a 13 V-J model. Blood samples included most of the expanded thyroid clonotypes exceeding 0.001.

Points on this clonotype: Its specificity is unknown.

The germline CDR1 and CDR2 sequences are SGDLS and YYNGEE. The CDR3 consists of 13 residues. V shed 2 bases and J shed 5 bases, with 8 bases lying between them. The receptor's source is a woman between 18 and 30 years old with Graves' hyperthyroidism. This chain uses TRBV9 with TRBJ1-5; D gene ambiguous. The material sequenced was peripheral blood or thyroid tissue (not recorded which). CDR3 in DNA: TGTGCCAGCAGCGTTAACGGGGATCAGCCCCAGCATTTT. As protein: CASSVNGDQPQHF.